A single sample is the source of the 32 T cell receptor beta chains below, sequenced in a study of OX40 agonist ivuxolimab in advanced cancers. Clones were read by immunoSEQ multiplex PCR, and TCRdb kept only the in-frame ones, dropping some. The table includes about 53,000 clones, 80% to 90% detected once. The source was CD4+ or CD8+ T cells sorted from blood, collected in a trial of the OX40 agonist ivuxolimab. These TCRs come from an adult with an advanced solid tumor such as melanoma, head and neck, liver or kidney cancer.

This chain links TRBV7-8 with TRBJ1-1; 7 nucleotides line up with TRBD1. Trimming took 2 bases from V and 6 from J; bases not matched to a gene: 3. This CDR3 contains 13 residues. Germline V gives CDR1 SGHVS, CDR2 FQNEAQ. CDR3 in DNA: TGTGCCAGCAGCTTATCCCAGGGGGCTGAAGCTTTCTTT. The encoded protein is CASSLSQGAEAFF.

The V and J genes are TRBV15 and TRBJ2-6; D is ambiguous. Looked up from germline, CDR1 is LNHNV and CDR2 is YYDKDF (reference sequence). V lost 0 bases and J 2 bases, leaving 5 bases between the germline ends. This CDR3 has 15 amino acids. CDR3 nucleotides: TGTGCCACCAGCAGAGACGCAGCTGGGGCCAACGTCCTGACTTTC. It translates to CATSRDAAGANVLTF.

V gene TRBV6-5 combines with J gene TRBJ1-1, with 8 nucleotides matching TRBD1. J was trimmed by 2 bases and V by 0 bases; bases with no gene match: 5. The germline V gene has CDR1 MNHEY and CDR2 SVGAGI. The CDR3 sequence is 16 residues long. CDR3 DNA sequence: TGTGCCAGCAGTTACTCTCCGGACAGGGTTAACACTGAAGCTTTCTTT. Protein product: CASSYSPDRVNTEAFF.

The J gene is TRBJ2-3, the V gene TRBV9, with 10 bases lining up with TRBD2. CDR3 length: 15 amino acids. Trimming removed 7 bases from V and 2 bases from J; junction bases left unmatched: 7. Germline CDR1 is SGDLS and CDR2 is YYNGEE. CDR3 nucleotide sequence: TGTGCCAGCGCCCAACTAGCGGGGACCACAGATACGCAGTATTTT. Protein: CASAQLAGTTDTQYF.

V and J are TRBV28 and TRBJ1-5, with D possibly being TRBD1 (6 bases). The CDR3 has 15 amino acids. V was pared by 3 bases and J by 2 bases, with 11 bases between. CDR1 is MDHEN, CDR2 SYDVKM, per germline. This CDR3 is CASSFRGRGNQPQHF. DNA of the CDR3: TGTGCCAGCAGTTTCAGGGGTAGGGGCAATCAGCCCCAGCATTTT.

The chain combines TRBV28 with TRBJ2-1, with 10 bases that match TRBD2. Per germline, CDR1 MDHEN and CDR2 SYDVKM. This CDR3 is 15 amino acids long. V lost 2 bases to trimming and J lost 4 bases; unmatched junction nucleotides: 2. The CDR3 spells CASSLQRGGYNEQFF. The CDR3 DNA reads TGTGCCAGCAGTTTACAGCGGGGGGGATACAATGAGCAGTTCTTC.

V is TRBV19 and J is TRBJ2-3, with D tentatively TRBD1 or TRBD2 (5 bases each). V shed 7 bases and J shed 2 bases, with 13 bases lying between them. The germline CDR1 and CDR2 sequences are LNHDA and SQIVND (reference sequence). This CDR3 region has 14 residues. The CDR3 DNA follows: TGTGCCAGTACGGTGGGGGAACACACAGATACGCAGTATTTT. Protein sequence: CASTVGEHTDTQYF.

The V call is TRBV5-6, the J call TRBJ2-1; TRBD1 aligns across 9 bases. The CDR3 runs 13 residues. J gave up 7 bases and V 5 bases, and 4 bases lay outside the gene matches. CDR1 and CDR2 (germline): SGHDT, YYEEEE. CDR3: CASRSGQGNEQFF. In DNA form, the CDR3 reads TGTGCCAGCAGATCTGGACAGGGGAATGAGCAGTTCTTC.

The V gene is TRBV6-1, the J gene TRBJ2-1; 8 bases line up with TRBD1. Germline assignment: CDR1 MNHNS and CDR2 SASEGT. V lost 2 bases to trimming and J lost 14 bases; unmatched junction nucleotides: 14. The CDR3 consists of 15 residues. CDR3 in amino acids: CASSESGQGLRREFF. In DNA, the CDR3 is TGTGCCAGCAGTGAATCAGGACAGGGCTTAAGACGTGAGTTCTTC.

The chain joins TRBV27 to TRBJ1-2; 10 bases agree with TRBD1. This CDR3 has 13 residues. Per germline, CDR1 MNHEY and CDR2 SMNVEV (reference sequence). V was clipped by 5 bases and J by 8 bases; unmatched bases: 5. The CDR3 is CASSGGQGNGYTF. The CDR3 DNA follows: TGTGCCAGCAGTGGGGGACAGGGGAACGGCTACACCTTC.

The V and J genes are TRBV2 and TRBJ2-1; TRBD2 matches at 11 bases. V was clipped by 6 bases and J by 8 bases; unmatched bases: 15. The germline CDR1 and CDR2 sequences are SNHLY and FYNNEI. This CDR3 region has 17 residues. The CDR3 loop is CASRGARGTSGADEQFF. The CDR3 DNA is TGTGCCAGCAGAGGAGCACGGGGGACTAGCGGAGCGGATGAGCAGTTCTTC.

The chain is built from TRBV28 and TRBJ1-2; 8 positions agree with TRBD1. The V gene end was trimmed by 3 bases and the J gene end by 3 bases; junction bases not matched to a gene: 3. CDR3 length: 14 residues. CDR1 and CDR2 from the germline V gene are MDHEN and SYDVKM. The CDR3 nucleotides are TGTGCCAGCAGTTTCCAGGGGGCCGACTATGGCTACACCTTC. Amino acids: CASSFQGADYGYTF.

The genes are TRBV19 and TRBJ2-2; TRBD1 matches at 7 bases. V gave up 6 bases and J gave up 3 bases; unmatched junction bases: 4. Germline V gives CDR1 LNHDA, CDR2 SQIVND (reference sequence). The CDR3 length is 14 residues. Here the CDR3 reads CASRRQGDTGELFF. CDR3 bases: TGTGCCAGTAGACGACAGGGTGACACCGGGGAGCTGTTTTTT. The whole variable domain, remainder taken from reference TRBV19 and TRBJ2-2, is DGGITQSPKYLFRKEGQNVTLSCEQNLNHDAMYWYRQDPGQGLRLIYYSQIVNDFQKGDIAEGYSVSREKKESFPLTVTSAQKNPTAFYLCASRRQGDTGELFFGEGSRLTVL.

The table lists this clone with a count of one. The chain has TRBV5-4 and TRBJ2-3; D gene ambiguous. The CDR3 has 16 amino acids. Germline CDR1 and CDR2: SGHNT and YYREEE (reference sequence). With 0 bases removed from V and 0 bases from J, the gap between germline ends came to 11 bases. The CDR3 DNA sequence: TGTGCCAGCAGCTTGGTAGGGTCCCTGAGCACAGATACGCAGTATTTT. Translating it yields CASSLVGSLSTDTQYF.

The chain couples TRBV28 to TRBJ1-2, with 7 bases identical to TRBD1. The CDR3 runs to 13 residues. Germline V lookup: CDR1 MDHEN, CDR2 SYDVKM. V lost 5 bases, J lost 7 bases, and 7 bases stayed unmatched. CDR3 residues: CASSDRVAGGYTF. As DNA, the CDR3 is TGTGCCAGCAGTGACAGGGTAGCGGGTGGCTACACCTTC.

V is TRBV27 and J is TRBJ2-7; 8 positions match TRBD2. The ends lost 4 bases at V and 5 bases at J; junction bases unmatched: 4. There are 13 residues in the CDR3. CDR1 is MNHEY, CDR2 SMNVEV, per germline (reference sequence). CDR3 nucleotide sequence: TGTGCCAGCAGTTCCCAGCGGGAGAACGAGCAGTACTTC. Its translation: CASSSQRENEQYF.

The gene calls are TRBV7-9 and TRBJ2-5, with D hard to call. CDR3 length: 17 amino acids. The ends were cut back, 2 bases at V and 2 bases at J, with 18 bases in the middle. Germline V gives CDR1 SEHNR, CDR2 FQNEAQ (reference sequence). CDR3 loop: CASSLSYFDKFQETQYF. In DNA form, the CDR3 reads TGTGCCAGCAGCTTAAGTTATTTTGACAAGTTTCAAGAGACCCAGTACTTC.

This clone has a handful of counts. The J gene is TRBJ1-2, the V gene TRBV7-2, with D possibly TRBD1 on 6 matching bases. Germline V lookup: CDR1 SGHTA, CDR2 FQGNSA. This CDR3 is built from 14 residues. Trimming took 3 bases from V and 2 from J, leaving 10 bases between them. The CDR3 region is CASSFAQGNYGYTF. The CDR3 coding sequence is TGTGCCAGCAGCTTTGCCCAGGGGAACTATGGCTACACCTTC.

The gene calls are TRBV29-1 and TRBJ2-7, with 8 bases that match TRBD1. The CDR3 is 14 residues long. V dropped 6 bases and J dropped 2; count of bases not matched to a gene: 9. Per the germline V gene, CDR1 is SQVTM and CDR2 is ANQGSEA. The CDR3 DNA reads TGCAGCGTAAAGGGGCAGGGGGCTACCTACGAGCAGTACTTC. It codes for CSVKGQGATYEQYF.

The V call is TRBV10-3, the J call TRBJ1-3, with D perhaps matching TRBD1 (5 bases). This CDR3 has 16 amino acids. Per germline, CDR1 ENHRY and CDR2 SYGVKD. Deletions cut 3 bases from V and 4 bases from J, with 16 bases between. The CDR3 here is CAISEGGGARGNTIYF. The CDR3 DNA is TGTGCCATCAGTGAAGGCGGAGGGGCTAGGGGAAACACCATATATTTT.

This rearrangement joins TRBV4-2 to TRBJ2-5; TRBD1 is a possible D gene (5 bases). The germline V gene has CDR1 LGHNA and CDR2 YNFKEQ. The CDR3 spans 14 residues. Trimming left V 5 bases short and J 2 bases short, with 12 bases between. DNA of the CDR3: TGTGCCAGCAGCTTAAAGACAGCACAAGAGACCCAGTACTTC. It yields the protein CASSLKTAQETQYF.

The chain joins TRBV5-3 to TRBJ1-1, with a possible D match to TRBD1 (5 bases). TRBV5-3 counts as an open reading frame of uncertain function. Trimming cost V 0 bases and J 7 bases, with 13 bases left between them. The CDR3 length is 14 residues. DNA of the CDR3: TGTGCCAGAAGCTTGGCTTCAGGGACGTTTGAAGCTTTCTTT. It is translated as CARSLASGTFEAFF.

V usage is TRBV5-4 and J usage is TRBJ2-1, with 9 positions matching TRBD2. From germline, CDR1 is SGHNT and CDR2 YYREEE (reference sequence). The CDR3 length is 17 residues. V dropped 4 bases and J dropped 0; count of bases not matched to a gene: 8. CDR3 DNA: TGTGCCAGCAGCAGAGGACTAGCGCCGAGCTCCTACAATGAGCAGTTCTTC. It specifies CASSRGLAPSSYNEQFF.

In its sample, this clone was seen once. V usage is TRBV7-2 and J usage is TRBJ2-5, with D maybe TRBD2 (5 bases). Germline CDR1 and CDR2: SGHTA and FQGNSA. CDR3 size: 15 residues. V dropped 1 base and J dropped 2 bases, with 11 bases sitting between them. The CDR3 nucleotides are TGTGCCAGCAGCTTAGTTTGGACTGGACAAGAGACCCAGTACTTC. Its protein is CASSLVWTGQETQYF.

The chain joins TRBV28 to TRBJ2-1, with 10 bases identical to TRBD2. The V gene's germline CDR1 is MDHEN and CDR2 SYDVKM. The ends lost 7 bases at V and 4 bases at J; junction bases unmatched: 7. The CDR3 extends over 15 amino acids. CDR3 coding DNA: TGTGCCAGCACCCTAACTAGCGGGACTTACAATGAGCAGTTCTTC. Translation: CASTLTSGTYNEQFF.

This clone is a singleton in its sample. V and J are TRBV2 and TRBJ2-7; D not resolved. Germline V gives CDR1 SNHLY, CDR2 FYNNEI. The CDR3 has 14 residues. V was pared by 10 bases and J by 0 bases, with 16 bases between. CDR3 residues: CATKWTVSSYEQYF. In nucleotides, the CDR3 is TGTGCCACCAAATGGACGGTGAGCTCCTACGAGCAGTACTTC.

The V gene is TRBV7-8, the J gene TRBJ1-1, with 7 bases fitting TRBD1. Germline V gene sequence: CDR1 SGHVS, CDR2 FQNEAQ. Unmatched junction bases numbered 7, after V lost 5 bases and J lost 4 bases. The CDR3 is 14 amino acids. The CDR3 region is CASSPRQGPTEAFF. The CDR3, as DNA: TGTGCCAGCAGCCCCCGACAGGGTCCCACTGAAGCTTTCTTT.

The rearrangement joins TRBV19 to TRBJ1-1; D possibly corresponds to TRBD1 (6 bases). The CDR3 is 12 residues long. The V end lost 9 bases, the J end lost 11 bases, and 19 bases lay between the germline ends. Germline V gene lookup returns CDR1 LNHDA and CDR2 SQIVND (reference sequence). For the CDR3, the DNA is TGTGCCAGCAGGGACACCCCGAATGTGGCTTTCTTT. Its translation is CASRDTPNVAFF.

The chain recombines TRBV4-2 with TRBJ2-7, with 8 bases aligning to TRBD2. The length of the CDR3 is 16 residues. The V and J ends lost 0 bases and 5 bases, in that order; junction bases with no gene match: 9. The germline V gene has CDR1 LGHNA and CDR2 YNFKEQ. This CDR3 reads CASSQDFAGGPDEQYF. In nucleotides, the CDR3 is TGTGCCAGCAGCCAAGATTTTGCGGGGGGCCCCGACGAGCAGTACTTC.

The rearrangement uses TRBV9 and TRBJ2-2; the D call may be TRBD1 or TRBD2 (6 bases each). The V gene's germline CDR1 is SGDLS and CDR2 YYNGEE. The CDR3 is made up of 16 amino acids. Deletions cut 0 bases from V and 5 bases from J, with 14 bases between. The CDR3 is CASSVGTGGDTGELFF. CDR3 bases: TGTGCCAGCAGCGTAGGCACCGGGGGCGATACCGGGGAGCTGTTTTTT.

This clone has only a few counts. The chain carries TRBV27 and TRBJ2-1; 15 nucleotides align to TRBD2. The J segment lost 9 bases and the V segment lost 6 bases, leaving 15 bases of the junction unmatched. This CDR3 contains 18 residues. CDR1 MNHEY and CDR2 SMNVEV come from the germline V gene (reference sequence). CDR3: CASRKFARTSGRDLEQFF. In DNA, the CDR3 is TGTGCCAGCAGAAAATTCGCCCGGACTAGCGGGAGGGATCTTGAGCAGTTCTTC.

This chain connects TRBV5-1 to TRBJ2-1; D not resolved. The CDR3 length is 14 residues. The V end was cut by 0 bases, the J end by 8 bases, with 12 bases between. Per germline, CDR1 SGHRS and CDR2 YFSETQ. The DNA for the CDR3 is TGCGCCAGCAGCTTGGGACCGGCCTCGGATGAGCAGTTCTTC. Encoded protein: CASSLGPASDEQFF. The full variable domain, completed using reference TRBV5-1 and TRBJ2-1, is KAGVTQTPRYLIKTRGQQVTLSCSPISGHRSVSWYQQTPGQGLQFLFEYFSETQRNKGNFPGRFSGRQFSNSRSEMNVSTLELGDSALYLCASSLGPASDEQFFGPGTRLTVL.